This T cell receptor (beta chain) was documented in a study of cytomegalovirus exposure and HLA in healthy donors. The CDR3 contains 14 residues. J was trimmed by 8 bases and V by 2 bases; bases with no gene match: 7. Germline V CDR1 and CDR2: SGHAT, FQNNGV. A multiplex PCR was run with 60 Vbeta primers and 13 Jbeta primers. The assay was immunoSEQ multiplex PCR, and TCRdb's table has in-frame clones only and misses some. The sample lists 150,000 or so clones, 65% to 80% seen once, with approximately 4.6% in the top ten. The sequence derives from a man aged 18 to 30 in good health and CMV-seropositive. The sample was PBMCs. This chain uses TRBV11-2 with TRBJ2-3; 7 nucleotides agree with TRBD2. This CDR3 reads CASSLISGGSTQYF. The CDR3, as DNA: TGTGCCAGCAGCTTAATAAGCGGCGGGAGTACGCAGTATTTT.